Listed below are T cell receptor beta chains from one sample, sequenced in a study of shared clonotypes between healthy human individuals. Clones were sequenced by immunoSEQ multiplex PCR, and TCRdb holds only the in-frame ones, with some missing. The data show some 630,000 clones, about 96% seen once. Input material: naive CD8+ T cells sorted from blood. These receptors all come from a woman aged 25 to 45 in good health. Both conserved end residues are part of each CDR3. Fields, in order: D gene, J gene, clone size, V gene, CDR3 DNA, CDR3 protein. A D gene is named only where the DNA matches it firmly. Clone size is given for some rows only: seen once, a few or many times, or a class if the clone is expanded.

NA,TRBJ2-7,once,TRBV5-1,TGCGCCAGCAGCTTCGGCGTCTCCTACGAGCAGTACTTC,CASSFGVSYEQYF
TRBD2,TRBJ2-1,NA,TRBV10-3,TGTGCCATCAGTCCCGGGACTAGCGGGAGGGGTTTAAATGAGCAGTTCTTC,CAISPGTSGRGLNEQFF
NA,TRBJ2-7,NA,TRBV5-1,TGCGCCAGCAGGAGAAAGCAGGGCCGGCGCGAGCAGTACTTC,CASRRKQGRREQYF
NA,TRBJ2-1,NA,TRBV9,TGTGCCAGTATGAGCTCCTACAATGAGCAGTTCTTC,CASMSSYNEQFF
TRBD2,TRBJ2-7,NA,TRBV4-1,TGCGCCAGCAGCCAAGGACTAGCGGGAGGTTACGAGCAGTACTTC,CASSQGLAGGYEQYF
NA,TRBJ2-1,NA,TRBV7-9,TGTGCCAGCAGCCCACCCAGCAGAGACTACAATGAGCAGTTCTTC,CASSPPSRDYNEQFF
NA,TRBJ2-1,NA,TRBV10-3,TGTGCCATCGGCGAGGGCCCGGACCATGAGCAGTTCTTC,CAIGEGPDHEQFF
NA,TRBJ2-6,NA,TRBV7-9,TGTGCCAGCAGCCCGGTGATCTCTGGGGCCAACGTCCTGACTTTC,CASSPVISGANVLTF
NA,TRBJ2-7,NA,TRBV9,TGTGCCAGCAGCGCCGCTTGGGGGGGGCCCGAGCAGTACTTC,CASSAAWGGPEQYF
NA,TRBJ2-7,few,TRBV7-8,TGTGCCAGCTCCCATAGGGGAGACAGTTACGAGCAGTACTTC,CASSHRGDSYEQYF
TRBD1,TRBJ2-7,NA,TRBV19,TGTGCCAGTAGGGTTAGGGACAGAGGCACCTACGAGCAGTACTTC,CASRVRDRGTYEQYF
NA,TRBJ2-7,NA,TRBV4-1,TGCGCCAGCAGCCAGGCCGGGAAACCCTACGAGCAGTACTTC,CASSQAGKPYEQYF
NA,TRBJ2-1,NA,TRBV7-2,TGTGCCAGCAGCTTAGGGGTAAGCACTCTGAGCTCCTACAATGAGCAGTTCTTC,CASSLGVSTLSSYNEQFF
NA,TRBJ1-1,few,TRBV19,TGTGCCAGTGAACAGCAAGAAGCTTTCTTT,CASEQQEAFF
TRBD2,TRBJ2-7,NA,TRBV9,TGTGCCAGCAGCGTGGGACTAGTAAATGAGCAGTACTTC,CASSVGLVNEQYF
NA,TRBJ1-3,NA,TRBV6-6,TGTGCCAGCAGTTACCCAGGGGCTGGAAACACCATATATTTT,CASSYPGAGNTIYF
NA,TRBJ2-7,NA,TRBV5-1,TGCGCCAGCAGCGGGACCCTGTCCTACGAGCAGTACTTC,CASSGTLSYEQYF
NA,TRBJ2-5,NA,TRBV27,TGTGCCAGCAGTATTGGTCCCAGGGCTGGGAGGGAGACCCAGTACTTC,CASSIGPRAGRETQYF
NA,TRBJ2-7,NA,TRBV28,TGTGCCAGCGGTGGGGCGAAGGTAGGGACCTACGAGCAGTACTTC,CASGGAKVGTYEQYF
NA,TRBJ1-1,NA,TRBV25-1,TGTGCCAGCAGTGAATTCGCAGGGAACACTGAAGCTTTCTTT,CASSEFAGNTEAFF
TRBD2,TRBJ2-1,NA,TRBV14,TGTGCCAGCAGCCAAGGTCGACTAGCGGGAGTTTTTAATGAGCAGTTCTTC,CASSQGRLAGVFNEQFF
NA,TRBJ1-2,NA,TRBV28,TGTGCCAGCAGTTTATCCGGGACGTCCTATGGCTACACCTTC,CASSLSGTSYGYTF